This T cell receptor (beta chain) was captured in a study of T cell responses to AZD1222 COVID-19 vaccine. General observations from the study: Repertoire collection took place solely once the T cell response had peaked.

Germline CDR1 LNHDA, CDR2 SQIVND (reference sequence). The CDR3 is 13 amino acids. V dropped 4 bases and J dropped 7; count of bases not matched to a gene: 6. Regarding this clone: The antigen is undetermined.

Method: immunoSEQ multiplex PCR; TCRdb's copy keeps in-frame clones and lacks some. The sample consists of 130,000 or so clones, around 92% of them appearing once. This TCR derives from an adult in good health. The J gene is TRBJ2-7, the V gene TRBV19; 8 bases match TRBD1. The material was peripheral blood, obtained on day 0 of AZD1222 vaccination. The DNA of the CDR3 is TGTGCCAGTAGTACCAGACAGGGGTGGGAGCAGTACTTC. Amino acids: CASSTRQGWEQYF.